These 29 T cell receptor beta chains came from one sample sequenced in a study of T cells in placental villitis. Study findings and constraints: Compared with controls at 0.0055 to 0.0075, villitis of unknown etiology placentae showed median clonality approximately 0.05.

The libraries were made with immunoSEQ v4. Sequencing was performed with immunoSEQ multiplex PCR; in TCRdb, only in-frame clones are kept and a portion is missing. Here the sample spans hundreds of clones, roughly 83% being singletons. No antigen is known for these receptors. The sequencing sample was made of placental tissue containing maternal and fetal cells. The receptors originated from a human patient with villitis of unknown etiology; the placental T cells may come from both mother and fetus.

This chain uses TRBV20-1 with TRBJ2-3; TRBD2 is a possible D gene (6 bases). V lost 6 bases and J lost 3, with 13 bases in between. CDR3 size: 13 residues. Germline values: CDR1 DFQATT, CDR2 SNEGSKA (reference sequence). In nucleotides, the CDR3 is TGCAGTGCCAGTCATCTAGCGACAGATACGCAGTATTTT. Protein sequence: CSASHLATDTQYF.

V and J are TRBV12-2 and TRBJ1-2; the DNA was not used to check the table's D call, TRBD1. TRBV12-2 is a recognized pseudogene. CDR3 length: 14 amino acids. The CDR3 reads CASRSGQSFYGYTF. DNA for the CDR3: TGTGCAAGTCGCTCGGGACAGTCTTTCTATGGCTACACCTTC.

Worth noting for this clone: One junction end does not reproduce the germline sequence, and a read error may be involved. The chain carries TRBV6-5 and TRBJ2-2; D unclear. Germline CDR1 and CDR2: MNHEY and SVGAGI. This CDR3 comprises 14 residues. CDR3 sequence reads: CANSYKELTGELFF. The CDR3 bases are TGTGCCAACAGTTACAAGGAACTAACCGGGGAGCTGTTTTTT.

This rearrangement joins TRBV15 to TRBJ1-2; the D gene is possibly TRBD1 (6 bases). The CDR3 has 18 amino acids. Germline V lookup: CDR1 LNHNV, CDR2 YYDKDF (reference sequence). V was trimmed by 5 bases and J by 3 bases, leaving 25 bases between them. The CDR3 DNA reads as TGTGCCACCAGCCGTGAACGTCAGGCCAGGGGAGAGGACTATGGCTACACCTTC. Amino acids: CATSRERQARGEDYGYTF.

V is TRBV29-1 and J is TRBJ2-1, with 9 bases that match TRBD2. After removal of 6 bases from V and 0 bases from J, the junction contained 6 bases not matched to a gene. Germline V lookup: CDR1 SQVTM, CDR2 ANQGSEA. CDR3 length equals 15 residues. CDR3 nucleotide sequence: TGCAGCGTGCCTGGACTAGCGTACTCCTACAATGAGCAGTTCTTC. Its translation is CSVPGLAYSYNEQFF.

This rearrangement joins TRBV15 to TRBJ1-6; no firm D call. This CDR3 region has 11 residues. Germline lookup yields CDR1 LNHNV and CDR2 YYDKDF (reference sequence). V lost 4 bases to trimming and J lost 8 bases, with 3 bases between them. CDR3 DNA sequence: TGTGCCACCAGCATAGATTCACCCCTCCACTTT. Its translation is CATSIDSPLHF.

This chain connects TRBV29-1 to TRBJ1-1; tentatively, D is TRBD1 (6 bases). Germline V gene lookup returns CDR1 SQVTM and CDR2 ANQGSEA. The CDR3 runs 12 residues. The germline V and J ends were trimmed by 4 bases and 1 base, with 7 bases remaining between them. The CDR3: CSVGGQNTEAFF. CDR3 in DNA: TGCAGCGTTGGGGGACAGAACACTGAAGCTTTCTTT. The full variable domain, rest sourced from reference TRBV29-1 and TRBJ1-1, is SAVISQKPSRDICQRGTSLTIQCQVDSQVTMMFWYRQQPGQSLTLIATANQGSEATYESGFVIDKFPISRPNLTFSTLTVSNMSPEDSSIYLCSVGGQNTEAFFGQGTRLTVV.

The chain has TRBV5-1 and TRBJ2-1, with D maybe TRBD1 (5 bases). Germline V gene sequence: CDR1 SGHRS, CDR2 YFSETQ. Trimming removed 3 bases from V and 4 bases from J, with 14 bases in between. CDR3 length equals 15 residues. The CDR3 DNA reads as TGCGCCAGCAGCTCTCCGAGACAGACTTACAATGAGCAGTTCTTC. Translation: CASSSPRQTYNEQFF. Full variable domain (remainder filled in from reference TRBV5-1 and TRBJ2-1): KAGVTQTPRYLIKTRGQQVTLSCSPISGHRSVSWYQQTPGQGLQFLFEYFSETQRNKGNFPGRFSGRQFSNSRSEMNVSTLELGDSALYLCASSSPRQTYNEQFFGPGTRLTVL.

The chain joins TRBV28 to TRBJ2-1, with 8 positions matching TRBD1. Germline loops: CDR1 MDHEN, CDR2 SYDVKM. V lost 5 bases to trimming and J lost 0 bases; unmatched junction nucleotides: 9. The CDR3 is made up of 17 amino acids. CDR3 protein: CASSPGQAKSSYNEQFF. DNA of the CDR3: TGTGCCAGCAGTCCGGGACAGGCAAAGAGCTCCTACAATGAGCAGTTCTTC.

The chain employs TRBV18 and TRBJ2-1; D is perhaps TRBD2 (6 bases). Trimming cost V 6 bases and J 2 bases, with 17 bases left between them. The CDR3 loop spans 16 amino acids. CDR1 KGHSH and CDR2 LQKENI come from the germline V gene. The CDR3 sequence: CASSPNFAGTYNEQFF. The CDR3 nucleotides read TGTGCCAGCTCTCCCAACTTCGCGGGGACCTACAATGAGCAGTTCTTC.

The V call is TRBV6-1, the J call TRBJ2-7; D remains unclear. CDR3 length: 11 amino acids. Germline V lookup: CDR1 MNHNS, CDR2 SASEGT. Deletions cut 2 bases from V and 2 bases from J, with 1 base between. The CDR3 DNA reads TGTGCCAGCAGTGAAACCTACGAGCAGTACTTC. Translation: CASSETYEQYF.

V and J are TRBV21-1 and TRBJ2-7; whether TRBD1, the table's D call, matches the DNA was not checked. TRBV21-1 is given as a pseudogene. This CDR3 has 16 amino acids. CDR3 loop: CASSKVWDRASHEQYV. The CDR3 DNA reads TGTGCCAGCAGCAAAGTATGGGACAGGGCGTCCCACGAGCAGTACGTC.

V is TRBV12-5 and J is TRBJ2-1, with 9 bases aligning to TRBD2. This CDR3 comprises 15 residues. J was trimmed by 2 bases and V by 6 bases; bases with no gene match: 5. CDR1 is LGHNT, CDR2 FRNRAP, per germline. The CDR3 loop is CASGMSGRTYNEQFF. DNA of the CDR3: TGTGCTAGTGGGATGAGCGGGAGGACCTACAATGAGCAGTTCTTC. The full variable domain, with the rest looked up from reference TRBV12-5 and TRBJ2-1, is DARVTQTPRHKVTEMGQEVTMRCQPILGHNTVFWYRQTMMQGLELLAYFRNRAPLDDSGMPKDRFSAEMPDATLATLKIQPSEPRDSAVYFCASGMSGRTYNEQFFGPGTRLTVL.

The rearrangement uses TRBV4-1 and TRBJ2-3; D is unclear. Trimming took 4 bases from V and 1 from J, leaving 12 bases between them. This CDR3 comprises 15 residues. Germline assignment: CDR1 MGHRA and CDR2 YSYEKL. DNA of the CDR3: TGCGCCAGCAGCCCCGGGCAGTGGCGCACAGATACGCAGTATTTT. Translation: CASSPGQWRTDTQYF.

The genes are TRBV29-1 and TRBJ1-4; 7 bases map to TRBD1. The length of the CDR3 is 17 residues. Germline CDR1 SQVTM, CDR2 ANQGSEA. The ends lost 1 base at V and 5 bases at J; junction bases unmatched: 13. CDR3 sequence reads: CSVEGSGDSFANEKLFF. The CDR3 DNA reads TGCAGCGTTGAAGGAAGCGGGGACAGTTTCGCAAATGAAAAACTGTTTTTT.

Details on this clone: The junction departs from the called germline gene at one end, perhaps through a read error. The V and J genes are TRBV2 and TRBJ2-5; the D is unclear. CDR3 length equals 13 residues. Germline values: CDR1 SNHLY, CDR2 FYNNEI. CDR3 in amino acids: CASREGMVETQYF. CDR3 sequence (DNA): TGTGCCAGCAGAGAAGGAATGGTAGAGACCCAGTACTTC.

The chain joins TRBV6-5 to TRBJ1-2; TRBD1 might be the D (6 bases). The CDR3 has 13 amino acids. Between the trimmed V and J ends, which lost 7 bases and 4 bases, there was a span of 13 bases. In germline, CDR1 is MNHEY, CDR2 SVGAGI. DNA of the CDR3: TGTGCCAGCATCCCTACAGGGACCTATGGCTACACCTTC. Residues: CASIPTGTYGYTF.

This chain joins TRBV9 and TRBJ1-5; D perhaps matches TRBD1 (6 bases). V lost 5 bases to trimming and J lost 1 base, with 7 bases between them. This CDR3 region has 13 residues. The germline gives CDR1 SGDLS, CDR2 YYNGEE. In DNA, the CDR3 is TGTGCCAGCAGTAGGGGGAGCAATCAGCCCCAGCATTTT. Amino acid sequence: CASSRGSNQPQHF.

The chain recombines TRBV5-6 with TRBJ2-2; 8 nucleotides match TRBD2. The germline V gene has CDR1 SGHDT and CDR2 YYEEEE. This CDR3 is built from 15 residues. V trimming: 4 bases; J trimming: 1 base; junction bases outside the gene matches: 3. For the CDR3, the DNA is TGTGCCAGCAGCCCGGGACTAGTGAACACCGGGGAGCTGTTTTTT. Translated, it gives CASSPGLVNTGELFF.

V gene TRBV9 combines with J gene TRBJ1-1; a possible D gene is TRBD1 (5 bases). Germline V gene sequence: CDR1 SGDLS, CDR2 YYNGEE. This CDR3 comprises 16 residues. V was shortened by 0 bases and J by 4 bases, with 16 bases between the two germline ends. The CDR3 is CASSVGRGRVSTEAFF. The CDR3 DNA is TGTGCCAGCAGCGTAGGTAGGGGAAGGGTGAGCACTGAAGCTTTCTTT.

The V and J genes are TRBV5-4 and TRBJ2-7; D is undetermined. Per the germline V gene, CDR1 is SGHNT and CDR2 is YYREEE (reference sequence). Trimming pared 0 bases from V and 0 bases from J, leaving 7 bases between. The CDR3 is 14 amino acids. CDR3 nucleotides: TGTGCCAGCAGCTTGGAACTAAGCTCCTACGAGCAGTACGTC. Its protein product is CASSLELSSYEQYV.

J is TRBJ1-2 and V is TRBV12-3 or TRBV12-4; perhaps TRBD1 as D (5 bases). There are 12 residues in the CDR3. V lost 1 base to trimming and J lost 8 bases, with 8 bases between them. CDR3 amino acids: CASSLGGDGYTF. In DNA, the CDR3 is TGTGCCAGCAGTTTAGGGGGCGACGGCTACACCTTC.

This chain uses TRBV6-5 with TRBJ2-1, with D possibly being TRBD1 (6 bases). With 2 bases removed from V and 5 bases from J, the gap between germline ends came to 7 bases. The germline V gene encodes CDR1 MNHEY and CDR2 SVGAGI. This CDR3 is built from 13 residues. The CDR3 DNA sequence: TGTGCCAGCAGTTACGGACAGAACAATGAGCAGTTCTTC. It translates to CASSYGQNNEQFF.

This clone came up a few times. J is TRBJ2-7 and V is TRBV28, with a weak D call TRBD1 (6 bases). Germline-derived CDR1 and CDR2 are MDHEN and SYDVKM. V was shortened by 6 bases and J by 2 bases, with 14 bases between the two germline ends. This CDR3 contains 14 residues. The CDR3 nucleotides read TGTGCCAGCAGGCCCGACAGGTTCCCCTACGAGCAGTACTTC. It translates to CASRPDRFPYEQYF.

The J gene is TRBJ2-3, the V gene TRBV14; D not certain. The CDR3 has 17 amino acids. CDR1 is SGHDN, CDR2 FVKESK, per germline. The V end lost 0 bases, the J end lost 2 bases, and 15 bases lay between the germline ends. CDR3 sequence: CASSQDLFVSATDTQYF. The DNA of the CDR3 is TGTGCCAGCAGCCAAGATCTTTTTGTGTCGGCCACAGATACGCAGTATTTT.

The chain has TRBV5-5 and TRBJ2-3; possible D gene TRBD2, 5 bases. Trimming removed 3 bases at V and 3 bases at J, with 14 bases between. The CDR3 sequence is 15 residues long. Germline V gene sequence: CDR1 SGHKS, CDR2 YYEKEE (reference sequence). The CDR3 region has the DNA TGTGCCAGCAGCTCGAACGGGATTTTGACAGATACGCAGTATTTT. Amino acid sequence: CASSSNGILTDTQYF.

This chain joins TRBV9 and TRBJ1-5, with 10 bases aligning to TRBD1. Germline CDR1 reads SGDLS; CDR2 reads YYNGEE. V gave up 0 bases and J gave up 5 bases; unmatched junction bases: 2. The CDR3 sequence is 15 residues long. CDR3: CASSVGQGADQPQHF. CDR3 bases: TGTGCCAGCAGCGTAGGACAGGGGGCTGATCAGCCCCAGCATTTT.

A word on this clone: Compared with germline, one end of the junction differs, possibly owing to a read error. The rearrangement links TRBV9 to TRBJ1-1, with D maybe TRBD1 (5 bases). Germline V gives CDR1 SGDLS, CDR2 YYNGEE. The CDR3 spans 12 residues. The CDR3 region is CASSGMDTETFF. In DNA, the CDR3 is TGTGCCAGCAGCGGAATGGACACTGAAACTTTCTTT.

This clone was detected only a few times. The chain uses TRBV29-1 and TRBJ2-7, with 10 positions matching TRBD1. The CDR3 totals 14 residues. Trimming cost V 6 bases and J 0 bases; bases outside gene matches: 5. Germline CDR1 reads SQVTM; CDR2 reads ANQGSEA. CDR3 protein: CSVWTGGSSYEQYF. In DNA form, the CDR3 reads TGCAGCGTATGGACAGGGGGTTCCTCCTACGAGCAGTACTTC.